The 8 T cell receptor beta chains below all came from one sample that was sequenced in a study of cytomegalovirus exposure and HLA in healthy donors. Vbeta (60) and Jbeta (13) primers were used in the PCR. Produced via immunoSEQ multiplex PCR; TCRdb's table is partial and in-frame only. This table holds 130,000 or so clones, roughly 74% found once. Sequenced sample: PBMCs. The receptors were sampled from a male donor in good health and CMV-seronegative.

The J gene is TRBJ1-2, the V gene TRBV6-5; a possible D gene is TRBD1 (5 bases). The germline V gene has CDR1 MNHEY and CDR2 SVGAGI. The CDR3 runs to 13 residues. V lost 5 bases, J lost 8 bases, and 15 bases lay in between. CDR3 amino acids: CASSTSGGKGYTF. Here the CDR3 DNA reads TGTGCCAGCAGTACCTCGGGGGGGAAAGGCTACACCTTC.

This chain joins TRBV18 and TRBJ1-2; 9 bases are shared with TRBD1. The CDR3 consists of 15 residues. The junction had 4 bases not matched to a gene; V was cut back by 1 base and J by 4 bases. CDR1 is KGHSH, CDR2 LQKENI, per germline. The CDR3 nucleotides are TGTGCCAGCTCACCACGGGACAGGGAACTCTATGGCTACACCTTC. Residues: CASSPRDRELYGYTF. The variable domain in full, with the rest retrieved from reference TRBV18 and TRBJ1-2, is NAGVMQNPRHLVRRRGQEARLRCSPMKGHSHVYWYRQLPEEGLKFMVYLQKENIIDESGMPKERFSAEFPKEGPSILRIQQVVRGDSAAYFCASSPRDRELYGYTFGSGTRLTVV.

The V call is TRBV11-3, the J call TRBJ2-2; 9 bases align to TRBD1. The germline V gene encodes CDR1 SGHNT and CDR2 YENEEA. The CDR3 is made up of 16 amino acids. J lost 5 bases, V lost 5 bases, and 9 bases had no gene match. CDR3 sequence: CASSKDRGVFTGELFF. CDR3 nucleotides: TGTGCCAGCAGCAAGGACAGGGGTGTATTTACCGGGGAGCTGTTTTTT. Using reference TRBV11-3 and TRBJ2-2 for the parts outside the CDR3, the full variable domain is EAGVVQSPRYKIIEKKQPVAFWCNPISGHNTLYWYLQNLGQGPELLIRYENEEAVDDSQLPKDRFSAERLKGVDSTLKIQPAELGDSAVYLCASSKDRGVFTGELFFGEGSRLTVL.

V usage is TRBV7-2 and J usage is TRBJ2-3, with 12 bases aligning to TRBD2. V dropped 4 bases and J dropped 4; count of bases not matched to a gene: 6. The CDR3 loop spans 16 amino acids. Germline lookup yields CDR1 SGHTA and CDR2 FQGNSA. The CDR3 nucleotides are TGTGCCAGCAGCTCGTCTAGCGGGGGGGCATCAGATACGCAGTATTTT. It encodes CASSSSSGGASDTQYF.

This chain links TRBV7-9 with TRBJ1-1; TRBD1 might be the D (6 bases). V lost 5 bases and J lost 1, with 20 bases in between. The CDR3 runs 17 residues. Germline-derived CDR1 and CDR2 are SEHNR and FQNEAQ (reference sequence). This CDR3 is CASSPRGVATANTEAFF. In DNA form, the CDR3 reads TGTGCCAGCAGCCCCAGGGGTGTTGCGACAGCGAACACTGAAGCTTTCTTT. Variable domain in full (rest from reference TRBV7-9 and TRBJ1-1): DTGVSQNPRHKITKRGQNVTFRCDPISEHNRLYWYRQTLGQGPEFLTYFQNEAQLEKSRLLSDRFSAERPKGSFSTLEIQRTEQGDSAMYLCASSPRGVATANTEAFFGQGTRLTVV.

V is TRBV5-4 and J is TRBJ2-5; 14 positions match TRBD2. V shed 0 bases, J shed 5 bases, and the junction held 6 bases outside the gene matches. Germline loops: CDR1 SGHNT, CDR2 YYREEE (reference sequence). The CDR3 sequence is 17 residues long. CDR3: CASSLGLAGGGQETQYF. The CDR3 DNA reads as TGTGCCAGCAGCTTGGGACTAGCGGGAGGGGGTCAGGAGACCCAGTACTTC.

The chain combines TRBV4-2 with TRBJ2-1, with D possibly TRBD2 on 6 matching bases. The CDR3 covers 14 residues. With 0 bases removed from V and 7 bases from J, the gap between germline ends came to 10 bases. CDR1 is LGHNA, CDR2 YNFKEQ, per germline. Written as DNA, the CDR3 is TGTGCCAGCAGCCAAGATACTGGGGGGAATGAGCAGTTCTTC. It specifies CASSQDTGGNEQFF.

The chain carries TRBV14 and TRBJ2-2; tentatively, D is TRBD2 (6 bases). CDR3 size: 16 residues. CDR1 SGHDN and CDR2 FVKESK come from the germline V gene. The ends were cut back, 0 bases at V and 5 bases at J, with 13 bases in the middle. CDR3 sequence: CASSQDLAGWTGELFF. The CDR3 bases are TGTGCCAGCAGCCAAGATCTTGCGGGATGGACCGGGGAGCTGTTTTTT.